This TCR beta chain was documented in a study of radiotherapy plus CTLA-4 blockade in lung cancer. Repertoires were generated with immunoSEQ multiplex PCR, while TCRdb's copy carries only in-frame clones and drops some. Of about 120,000 clones listed, 75% to 90% are singletons. The source material was peripheral blood, sampled from a patient treated with radiotherapy plus ipilimumab. This TCR was sampled from a human donor with non-small cell lung cancer that progressed on radiotherapy plus ipilimumab.

CDR3 coding DNA: TGTGCCAGCCGGACGACAGTCCGGCATTACGAGCAGTACTTC. It codes for CASRTTVRHYEQYF. V is TRBV2 and J is TRBJ2-7; TRBD1 might be the D (5 bases). Trimming left V 8 bases short and J 4 bases short, with 18 bases between. This CDR3 region has 14 residues. In germline, CDR1 is SNHLY, CDR2 FYNNEI.